Each of the 32 T cell receptor beta chains below was sequenced from the same sample in a study of blood T cell repertoires in COVID-19. Profiled with immunoSEQ multiplex PCR; TCRdb holds only in-frame clones, not every one. Seen here are roughly 330,000 clones, around 87% observed once, and the top ten hold 5.3%. The sequenced material came from PBMCs or T cells enriched from blood (not recorded which). The receptors here all came from a woman aged 25 to 39 who had recovered from COVID-19.

This chain joins TRBV6-5 and TRBJ1-1; D is perhaps TRBD1 (6 bases). Looked up from germline, CDR1 is MNHEY and CDR2 is SVGAGI. This CDR3 has 11 residues. Trimming cost V 7 bases and J 11 bases, with 14 bases left between them. DNA of the CDR3: TGTGCCAGCACCAGAGGGGGGGTGGCTTTCTTT. Amino acids: CASTRGGVAFF.

V gene TRBV4-2 combines with J gene TRBJ2-3; 10 bases fit TRBD2. After removal of 6 bases from V and 4 bases from J, the junction contained 4 bases not matched to a gene. The CDR3 is made up of 14 amino acids. Germline CDR1 and CDR2: LGHNA and YNFKEQ. CDR3 bases: TGTGCCAGCAGACCAGCGGGGGGGCCAGATACGCAGTATTTT. It translates to CASRPAGGPDTQYF.

This clone was seen once. This chain connects TRBV5-5 to TRBJ2-7, with 10 bases that match TRBD1. Germline lookup yields CDR1 SGHKS and CDR2 YYEKEE (reference sequence). The CDR3 has 15 amino acids. V shed 7 bases and J 5 bases; nucleotides not matched to a gene: 12. Here the CDR3 DNA reads TGTGCCAGCGCACTAGGGGGACAGGGGATGGACGAGCAGTACTTC. Encoded protein: CASALGGQGMDEQYF.

This chain joins TRBV19 and TRBJ1-6; the match to TRBD1 covers 7 bases. V shed 5 bases and J 4 bases; nucleotides not matched to a gene: 2. This CDR3 spans 14 amino acids. From germline, CDR1 is LNHDA and CDR2 SQIVND (reference sequence). The CDR3 reads CASSPTGYNSPLHF. The CDR3 DNA sequence: TGTGCCAGTAGTCCGACAGGGTATAATTCACCCCTCCACTTT.

The chain has TRBV6-5 and TRBJ1-4, with D possibly matching TRBD1 (6 bases). Germline values: CDR1 MNHEY, CDR2 SVGAGI. V shed 2 bases and J shed 8 bases, with 12 bases lying between them. The CDR3 length is 14 residues. The chain's CDR3 is CASSYIGRGEKLFF. The CDR3 DNA follows: TGTGCCAGCAGTTACATCGGCAGGGGAGAAAAACTGTTTTTT.

The chain combines TRBV27 with TRBJ1-5; 9 nucleotides line up with TRBD1. Germline CDR1 reads MNHEY; CDR2 reads SMNVEV (reference sequence). Unmatched junction bases numbered 14, after V lost 2 bases and J lost 9 bases. The CDR3 totals 17 residues. CDR3 bases: TGTGCCAGCAGTTTACGACACCCGGGACAGGGTAGCGGGCCCCAGCATTTT. Residues: CASSLRHPGQGSGPQHF.

The chain carries TRBV4-3 and TRBJ1-4; weak D call: TRBD1 (6 bases). Germline V CDR1 and CDR2: LGHNA, YSLEER. The CDR3 spans 15 residues. Deletions cut 0 bases from V and 4 bases from J, with 9 bases between. The CDR3 region is CASSQDNRVNEKLFF. The CDR3 DNA follows: TGCGCCAGCAGCCAAGATAACAGGGTTAATGAAAAACTGTTTTTT.

J is TRBJ1-5 and V is TRBV4-1, with D unclear. The CDR3 sequence is 13 residues long. Trimming took off 1 base at V and 7 bases at J, with 8 bases between the two ends. The germline CDR1 and CDR2 sequences are MGHRA and YSYEKL. In DNA, the CDR3 is TGCGCCAGCAGCCAAGTTCTGCGGCAGCCCCAGCATTTT. Its protein product is CASSQVLRQPQHF.

The chain couples TRBV29-1 to TRBJ2-7, with 7 bases fitting TRBD2. V lost 4 bases, J lost 4 bases, and 7 bases stayed unmatched. The V gene's germline CDR1 is SQVTM and CDR2 ANQGSEA. The CDR3 sequence is 13 residues long. The CDR3 reads CSVGEGSVYEQYF. The CDR3 nucleotides are TGCAGCGTTGGGGAGGGCTCGGTTTACGAGCAGTACTTC.

This chain connects TRBV9 to TRBJ1-3; D is unclear. CDR1 SGDLS and CDR2 YYNGEE come from the germline V gene. There are 14 residues in the CDR3. V lost 6 bases, J lost 0 bases, and 10 bases lay in between. In DNA, the CDR3 is TGTGCCAGCACAGGTCGGGGCTCTGGAAACACCATATATTTT. It translates to CASTGRGSGNTIYF.

The chain employs TRBV19 and TRBJ2-2; 16 bases align to TRBD2. From germline, CDR1 is LNHDA and CDR2 SQIVND (reference sequence). The CDR3 extends over 19 amino acids. V dropped 5 bases and J dropped 3; count of bases not matched to a gene: 9. The CDR3 DNA reads as TGTGCCAGTAGTTCCCGGATCGGGACTAGCGGGGGGGACACCGGGGAGCTGTTTTTT. Encoded protein: CASSSRIGTSGGDTGELFF.

The chain employs TRBV5-1 and TRBJ2-3; no clear D gene. This CDR3 is 15 amino acids long. V was cut by 1 base and J by 2 bases, with 11 bases left in between. The V gene's germline CDR1 is SGHRS and CDR2 YFSETQ. The CDR3 protein is CASSLSGGHTDTQYF. The CDR3 DNA is TGCGCCAGCAGCTTGTCCGGCGGTCACACAGATACGCAGTATTTT.

The rearrangement uses TRBV24-1 and TRBJ1-2, with 7 bases that match TRBD1. The CDR3 is made up of 15 amino acids. The junction had 6 bases not matched to a gene; V was cut back by 3 bases and J by 3 bases. CDR1 and CDR2 from the germline V gene are KGHDR and SFDVKD. In DNA form, the CDR3 reads TGTGCCACCAGTGATGACCGGGACAGAGACTATGGCTACACCTTC. This encodes CATSDDRDRDYGYTF.

This clone was counted only a few times. The sample carries other DNA sequences with the same CDR3. V usage is TRBV7-9 and J usage is TRBJ1-3, with TRBD1 identical over 9 bases. CDR3 size: 15 residues. CDR1 and CDR2 (germline): SEHNR, FQNEAQ (reference sequence). V trimming: 5 bases; J trimming: 3 bases; junction bases outside the gene matches: 5. The CDR3 DNA sequence: TGTGCCAGCAGCAAACAGGGGGCTAGTGGAAACACCATATATTTT. It specifies CASSKQGASGNTIYF.

The DNA of the CDR3 is TGCGCCAGCAGCGACCTAGGGAGTTATGGCTACACCTTC. It codes for CASSDLGSYGYTF. The chain combines TRBV5-1 with TRBJ1-2; D ambiguous. Trimming took off 4 bases at V and 5 bases at J, with 12 bases between the two ends. Looked up from germline, CDR1 is SGHRS and CDR2 is YFSETQ. The length of the CDR3 is 13 residues.

The V and J genes are TRBV28 and TRBJ2-1; 9 bases agree with TRBD2. With 3 bases clipped from V and 8 bases from J, the junction kept 8 bases outside the gene matches. In germline, CDR1 is MDHEN, CDR2 SYDVKM. This CDR3 contains 15 residues. The chain's CDR3 is CASSFLGGGGDEQFF. As DNA, the CDR3 is TGTGCCAGCAGTTTTCTAGGCGGGGGGGGTGATGAGCAGTTCTTC. Full variable domain (remainder filled in from reference TRBV28 and TRBJ2-1): DVKVTQSSRYLVKRTGEKVFLECVQDMDHENMFWYRQDPGLGLRLIYFSYDVKMKEKGDIPEGYSVSREKKERFSLILESASTNQTSMYLCASSFLGGGGDEQFFGPGTRLTVL.

This clone has more than one count but fewer than ten. This chain joins TRBV4-2 and TRBJ1-2; a possible D gene is TRBD1 (6 bases). The CDR3 has 13 amino acids. CDR1 LGHNA and CDR2 YNFKEQ come from the germline V gene. V lost 0 bases and J lost 8, with 10 bases in between. CDR3 in DNA: TGTGCCAGCAGCCAAGATGGACAGTCAGGCTACACCTTC. Translated: CASSQDGQSGYTF.

The chain carries TRBV5-1 and TRBJ1-6; 7 nucleotides match TRBD1. This CDR3 is built from 15 residues. Germline V gene sequence: CDR1 SGHRS, CDR2 YFSETQ. V shed 3 bases and J 8 bases; nucleotides not matched to a gene: 8. CDR3 coding DNA: TGCGCCAGCAGCTGGTTAGGAGACAGGGATTCACCCCTCCACTTT. Its translation is CASSWLGDRDSPLHF.

The rearrangement links TRBV19 to TRBJ1-5, with D maybe TRBD1 (6 bases). V lost 0 bases and J lost 3, with 18 bases in between. The CDR3 totals 18 residues. Germline V CDR1 and CDR2: LNHDA, SQIVND (reference sequence). This CDR3 reads CASSIDSLTTGNNQPQHF. CDR3 sequence (DNA): TGTGCCAGTAGTATAGATTCCCTGACAACAGGGAACAATCAGCCCCAGCATTTT.

This clone came up once. The rearrangement uses TRBV4-3 and TRBJ1-5, with TRBD1 identical over 10 bases. The J segment lost 4 bases and the V segment lost 0 bases, leaving 6 bases of the junction unmatched. CDR3 length equals 17 residues. Looked up from germline, CDR1 is LGHNA and CDR2 is YSLEER. The CDR3 sequence: CASSQDLGTGANQPQHF. For the CDR3, the DNA is TGCGCCAGCAGCCAAGATTTGGGGACAGGGGCGAATCAGCCCCAGCATTTT.

DNA of the CDR3: TGTGCCAGCAGGGCGTCGGGAGAAGGAAACACCATATATTTT. Encoded protein: CASRASGEGNTIYF. The chain recombines TRBV2 with TRBJ1-3, with D hard to call. Germline CDR1 reads SNHLY; CDR2 reads FYNNEI. The CDR3 is 14 residues long. Trimming took 6 bases from V and 4 from J, leaving 13 bases between them.

The rearrangement joins TRBV24-1 to TRBJ2-3; D unresolved. CDR1 is KGHDR and CDR2 is SFDVKD in the germline V gene. This CDR3 is 13 amino acids long. V lost 2 bases, J lost 2 bases, and 4 bases lay in between. This CDR3 reads CATSDSHTDTQYF. The CDR3, as DNA: TGTGCCACCAGTGATTCCCACACAGATACGCAGTATTTT.

The chain carries TRBV6-1 and TRBJ1-3, with D perhaps TRBD1 (6 bases). V lost 3 bases and J lost 0, with 9 bases in between. The CDR3 has 15 amino acids. The germline CDR1 and CDR2 sequences are MNHNS and SASEGT. The CDR3 DNA reads TGTGCCAGCAGTGACGGACAGCGCTCTGGAAACACCATATATTTT. This gives the protein CASSDGQRSGNTIYF.

The chain combines TRBV27 with TRBJ1-4; D is perhaps TRBD1 (5 bases). In germline, CDR1 is MNHEY, CDR2 SMNVEV (reference sequence). Trimming shortened V by 2 bases and J by 8 bases, and 12 bases separated the two germline ends. This CDR3 has 14 amino acids. The CDR3 region is CASSLTYRGEKLFF. Written as DNA, the CDR3 is TGTGCCAGCAGTTTAACCTATCGGGGGGAAAAACTGTTTTTT.

This clone has only a few counts. V gene TRBV5-1 combines with J gene TRBJ1-5, with D unresolved. Germline assignment: CDR1 SGHRS and CDR2 YFSETQ. The CDR3 length is 13 residues. Trimming took off 1 base at V and 3 bases at J, with 5 bases between the two ends. The CDR3 spells CASSLQANQPQHF. CDR3 coding DNA: TGCGCCAGCAGCTTGCAAGCCAATCAGCCCCAGCATTTT.

This clone was recorded once. V is TRBV12-3 or TRBV12-4 and J is TRBJ2-7; TRBD2 is a possible D gene (6 bases). V shed 6 bases and J shed 6 bases, with 15 bases lying between them. The CDR3 has 13 amino acids. The CDR3 here is CASSPGLFAEQYF. The CDR3 DNA sequence: TGTGCCAGCAGCCCGGGACTCTTCGCCGAGCAGTACTTC.

This chain uses TRBV7-2 with TRBJ2-2; 10 nucleotides agree with TRBD1. V was clipped by 5 bases and J by 6 bases; unmatched bases: 6. Per the germline V gene, CDR1 is SGHTA and CDR2 is FQGNSA. The CDR3 length is 15 residues. For the CDR3, the DNA is TGTGCCAGCAGCCCGGGGACAGGGGATCCCGGGGAGCTGTTTTTT. Its protein is CASSPGTGDPGELFF.

The J gene is TRBJ2-5, the V gene TRBV6-5, with D perhaps matching TRBD1 (7 bases). Germline lookup yields CDR1 MNHEY and CDR2 SVGAGI. The V end lost 7 bases, the J end lost 2 bases, and 17 bases lay between the germline ends. CDR3 size: 15 residues. The CDR3 DNA is TGTGCCAGCACTCTCAGGGGGGCGGAGCAAGAGACCCAGTACTTC. It yields the protein CASTLRGAEQETQYF.

The gene calls are TRBV4-2 and TRBJ1-6; 7 bases align to TRBD1. Germline V CDR1 and CDR2: LGHNA, YNFKEQ. Trimming at V came to 1 base and at J to 9 bases, leaving 9 bases not matched to a gene. The CDR3 is 16 residues long. The CDR3 region is CASSQALQGFGSPLHF. The DNA of the CDR3 is TGTGCCAGCAGCCAAGCCCTACAGGGGTTCGGTTCACCCCTCCACTTT.

This clone was recorded only once. Other DNA sequences within the sample encode an identical CDR3. The J gene is TRBJ2-7, the V gene TRBV29-1, with D possibly being TRBD1 (5 bases). The V end was cut by 0 bases, the J end by 3 bases, with 6 bases between. CDR1 SQVTM and CDR2 ANQGSEA come from the germline V gene. The CDR3 sequence is 12 residues long. The CDR3 sequence is CSVEETGYEQYF. CDR3 coding DNA: TGCAGCGTTGAAGAAACAGGCTACGAGCAGTACTTC.

The chain uses TRBV7-8 and TRBJ2-3; 10 bases agree with TRBD2. Germline assignment: CDR1 SGHVS and CDR2 FQNEAQ. This CDR3 spans 16 amino acids. The trim removed 5 bases at V and 7 bases at J, leaving 12 bases unmatched. This CDR3 is CASSPSTSGLGNTQYF. CDR3 nucleotide sequence: TGTGCCAGCAGCCCGTCGACTAGCGGGTTGGGTAATACGCAGTATTTT.

The genes are TRBV7-3 and TRBJ2-2, with a weak D call TRBD2 (5 bases). CDR3 length: 13 amino acids. Per the germline V gene, CDR1 is SGHTA and CDR2 is FQGTGA. V was trimmed by 4 bases and J by 5 bases, leaving 8 bases between them. The chain's CDR3 is CASSSRVTGELFF. CDR3 DNA: TGTGCCAGCAGCTCGAGGGTTACCGGGGAGCTGTTTTTT.